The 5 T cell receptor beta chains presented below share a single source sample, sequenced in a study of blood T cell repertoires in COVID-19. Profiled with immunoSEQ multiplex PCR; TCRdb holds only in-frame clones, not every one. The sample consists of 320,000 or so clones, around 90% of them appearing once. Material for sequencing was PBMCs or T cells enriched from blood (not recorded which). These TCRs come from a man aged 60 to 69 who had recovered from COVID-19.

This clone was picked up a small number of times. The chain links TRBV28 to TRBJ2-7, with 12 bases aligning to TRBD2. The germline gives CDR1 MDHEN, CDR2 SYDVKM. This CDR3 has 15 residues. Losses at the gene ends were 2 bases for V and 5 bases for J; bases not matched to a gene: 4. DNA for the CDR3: TGTGCCAGCAGTTTACTGACTAGCGGGAGCCACGAGCAGTACTTC. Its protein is CASSLLTSGSHEQYF.

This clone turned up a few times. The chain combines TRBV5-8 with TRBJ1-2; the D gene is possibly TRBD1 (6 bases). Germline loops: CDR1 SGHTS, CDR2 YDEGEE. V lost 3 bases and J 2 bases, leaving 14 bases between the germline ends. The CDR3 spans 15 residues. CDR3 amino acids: CASSYTGIENYGYTF. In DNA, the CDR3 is TGTGCCAGCAGCTATACAGGGATAGAAAACTATGGCTACACCTTC.

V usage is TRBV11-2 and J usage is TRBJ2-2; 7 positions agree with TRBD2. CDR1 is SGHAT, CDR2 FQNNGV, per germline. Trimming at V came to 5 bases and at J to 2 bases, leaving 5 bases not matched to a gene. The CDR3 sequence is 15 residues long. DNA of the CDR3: TGTGCCAGCAGCCCAGCGGGGCCTAACACCGGGGAGCTGTTTTTT. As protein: CASSPAGPNTGELFF.

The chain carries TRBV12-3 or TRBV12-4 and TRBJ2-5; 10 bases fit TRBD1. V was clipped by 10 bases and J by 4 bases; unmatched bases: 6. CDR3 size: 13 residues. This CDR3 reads CATRDRGGETQYF. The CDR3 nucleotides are TGTGCCACCAGGGACAGGGGAGGAGAGACCCAGTACTTC.

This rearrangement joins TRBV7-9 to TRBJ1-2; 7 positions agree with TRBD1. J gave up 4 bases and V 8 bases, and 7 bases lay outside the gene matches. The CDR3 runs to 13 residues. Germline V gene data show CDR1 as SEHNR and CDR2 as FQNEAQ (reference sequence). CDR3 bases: TGTGCCAGCGGACCGACAGGGACCTATGGCTACACCTTC. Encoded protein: CASGPTGTYGYTF.